The rows below give T cell receptor beta chains drawn from one sample of a study of OX40 agonist ivuxolimab in advanced cancers. TCRdb's copy holds only in-frame clones and misses some; the assay was immunoSEQ multiplex PCR. Here the sample spans tens of thousands of clones, 80% to 90% being singletons. This material consisted of CD4+ or CD8+ T cells sorted from blood, taken in a trial of the OX40 agonist ivuxolimab. The receptors were gathered from an adult with an advanced solid tumor such as melanoma, head and neck, liver or kidney cancer. CDR3s include the opening cysteine and the closing phenylalanine or tryptophan. D genes are given only for firm matches. Where a row states a size, it is once, few, many or the class of an expanded clone; other rows omit it.

j_call | cdr3_length | d_call | v_call | clone_size | cdr3_aa | cdr3_nt
TRBJ1-6 | 14 | NA | TRBV12-5 | few | CASGLTGRGSPLHF | TGTGCTAGTGGTTTGACAGGCCGAGGTTCACCCCTCCACTTT
TRBJ1-2 | 13 | NA | TRBV6-6 | NA | CASSPTGEGGYTF | TGTGCCAGCAGCCCTACGGGGGAAGGTGGCTACACCTTC
TRBJ2-1 | 13 | NA | TRBV28 | NA | CASSGPARNEQFF | TGTGCCAGCAGTGGGCCGGCCCGCAATGAGCAGTTCTTC
TRBJ2-5 | 13 | NA | TRBV29-1 | NA | CSGSTGVGETQYF | TGCAGCGGGTCGACGGGGGTAGGAGAGACCCAGTACTTC
TRBJ2-7 | 14 | NA | TRBV5-1 | NA | CASSAGRDSYEQYF | TGCGCCAGCAGCGCGGGACGGGACTCCTACGAGCAGTACTTC
TRBJ1-5 | 15 | TRBD1 | TRBV6-1 | NA | CASSSGGSGNQPQHF | TGTGCCAGCAGCTCAGGGGGATCGGGCAATCAGCCCCAGCATTTT
TRBJ1-5 | 16 | NA | TRBV19 | NA | CASSMTAGIGNQPQHF | TGTGCCAGTAGTATGACAGCAGGGATTGGTAATCAGCCCCAGCATTTT
TRBJ1-2 | 11 | NA | TRBV25-1 | NA | CASSRGYGYTF | TGTGCCAGCTCAAGGGGCTATGGCTACACCTTC
TRBJ1-4 | 14 | NA | TRBV5-4 | NA | CASSQGEGNEKLFF | TGTGCCAGCAGCCAAGGAGAGGGTAATGAAAAACTGTTTTTT
TRBJ1-1 | 14 | NA | TRBV7-9 | few | CASSSTRLNTEAFF | TGTGCCAGCAGCTCCACAAGATTGAACACTGAAGCTTTCTTT
TRBJ1-3 | 14 | NA | TRBV5-1 | NA | CASSTKSSGNTIYF | TGCGCCAGCTCGACAAAGAGCTCTGGAAACACCATATATTTT
TRBJ1-5 | 14 | TRBD1 | TRBV7-8 | few | CASSLARQGQPQHF | TGTGCCAGCAGCTTAGCTCGACAGGGACAGCCCCAGCATTTT
TRBJ2-3 | 14 | NA | TRBV5-1 | NA | CASSSSREGDTQYF | TGCGCCAGCAGCTCTTCTCGAGAGGGAGATACGCAGTATTTT
TRBJ1-1 | 14 | TRBD1 | TRBV7-8 | NA | CASSFGTGNAEAFF | TGTGCCAGCAGCTTTGGGACAGGGAACGCTGAAGCTTTCTTT
TRBJ2-1 | 13 | NA | TRBV6-1 | NA | CASSEQFYNEQFF | TGTGCCAGCAGTGAACAATTCTACAATGAGCAGTTCTTC
TRBJ1-4 | 14 | NA | TRBV18 | NA | CASSLAARNEKLFF | TGTGCCAGCTCACTTGCGGCTAGAAATGAAAAACTGTTTTTT
TRBJ1-6 | 17 | TRBD1 | TRBV6-1 | NA | CAISESGSDRVESPLHF | TGTGCCATCAGTGAGTCGGGGTCCGACAGGGTGGAATCACCCCTCCACTTT
TRBJ2-1 | 15 | TRBD2 | TRBV2 | NA | CASSLSGGAYNEQFF | TGTGCCAGCAGCCTTAGCGGGGGGGCCTACAATGAGCAGTTCTTC
TRBJ1-6 | 13 | NA | TRBV6-5 | NA | CASSEGPGSPLHF | TGTGCCAGCAGTGAAGGTCCGGGTTCACCCCTCCACTTT
TRBJ1-2 | 13 | NA | TRBV6-1 | NA | CASSEAGSVGYTF | TGTGCCAGCAGTGAAGCGGGGTCGGTGGGCTACACCTTC
TRBJ2-7 | 14 | NA | TRBV5-4 | NA | CASSLGMGTYEQYF | TGTGCCAGCAGCCTTGGGATGGGCACCTACGAGCAGTACTTC
TRBJ1-1 | 13 | NA | TRBV6-5 | NA | CASSFRGGGEAFF | TGTGCCAGCAGTTTCAGAGGGGGTGGTGAAGCTTTCTTT
TRBJ2-5 | 15 | NA | TRBV19 | few | CASSIALTIQETQYF | TGTGCCAGTAGTATAGCTCTGACTATCCAAGAGACCCAGTACTTC
TRBJ2-3 | 12 | TRBD2 | TRBV6-1 | NA | CASRSGAVAWYF | TGTGCCAGCAGAAGCGGGGCGGTAGCTTGGTATTTT
TRBJ1-2 | 13 | NA | TRBV5-1 | NA | CASSMNSGYGYTF | TGCGCCAGCAGTATGAACAGTGGATATGGCTACACCTTC
TRBJ2-5 | 12 | NA | TRBV7-2 | NA | CASSSSSGTQYF | TGTGCCAGCAGCTCTAGCTCCGGGACCCAGTACTTC
TRBJ1-5 | 16 | TRBD1 | TRBV30 | NA | CAWQKQGAGEGQPQHF | TGTGCCTGGCAGAAACAGGGGGCAGGGGAAGGTCAGCCCCAGCATTTT
TRBJ2-7 | 16 | TRBD2 | TRBV9 | NA | CASSVGSGGSSYEQYF | TGTGCCAGCAGCGTAGGAAGCGGGGGTAGCTCCTACGAGCAGTACTTC
TRBJ2-1 | 14 | NA | TRBV2 | NA | CASSVVSGGNEQFF | TGTGCCAGCAGTGTGGTGTCAGGGGGGAATGAGCAGTTCTTC
TRBJ2-2 | 18 | NA | TRBV5-1 | NA | CASSTFIPNVPNTGELFF | TGCGCCAGCAGCACATTCATCCCGAACGTACCGAACACCGGGGAGCTGTTTTTT
TRBJ2-7 | 14 | TRBD1 | TRBV6-6 | NA | CASNIQGFAYEQYF | TGTGCCAGCAACATACAGGGGTTTGCCTACGAGCAGTACTTC
TRBJ2-3 | 16 | NA | TRBV9 | NA | CASSSHGAASTDTQYF | TGTGCCAGCAGCTCCCACGGGGCAGCAAGCACAGATACGCAGTATTTT
TRBJ1-6 | 15 | TRBD1 | TRBV4-2 | few | CASSQGHRGDSPLHF | TGTGCCAGCAGCCAAGGTCACAGGGGGGATTCACCCCTCCACTTT
TRBJ1-1 | 13 | NA | TRBV19 | NA | CASSMDGRTEAFF | TGTGCCAGTAGTATGGACGGTCGGACTGAAGCTTTCTTT
TRBJ2-1 | 15 | NA | TRBV25-1 | NA | CASSEIAASYNEQFF | TGTGCCAGCAGTGAGATAGCGGCTTCCTACAATGAGCAGTTCTTC
TRBJ1-1 | 15 | NA | TRBV4-1 | few | CASSQAPGVNTEAFF | TGCGCCAGCAGCCAAGCTCCCGGGGTAAACACTGAAGCTTTCTTT
TRBJ2-7 | 13 | NA | TRBV6-6 | NA | CASRSRSADEQYF | TGTGCCAGCAGATCCCGCAGCGCGGACGAGCAGTACTTC
TRBJ2-1 | 13 | NA | TRBV7-8 | NA | CASTLNRVNEQFF | TGTGCCAGCACCCTTAACAGGGTGAATGAGCAGTTCTTC
TRBJ2-7 | 13 | TRBD1 | TRBV5-6 | NA | CASSWTGVGEQYF | TGTGCCAGCAGCTGGACAGGGGTGGGCGAGCAGTACTTC
TRBJ1-1 | 14 | NA | TRBV9 | NA | CASSPQSGDTEAFF | TGTGCCAGCAGCCCCCAATCAGGGGACACTGAAGCTTTCTTT
TRBJ2-3 | 15 | TRBD1 | TRBV5-4 | NA | CASSLAGQGADTQYF | TGTGCCAGCAGCTTGGCGGGGCAGGGGGCAGATACGCAGTATTTT
TRBJ1-1 | 15 | NA | TRBV13 | NA | CASSPTVDSGDPAFF | TGTGCCAGCAGCCCCACCGTAGATTCCGGGGACCCAGCTTTCTTT
TRBJ1-5 | 13 | NA | TRBV6-5 | NA | CASSRDLTRPQHF | TGTGCCAGCAGTCGGGACTTGACCCGGCCCCAGCATTTT
TRBJ1-1 | 15 | NA | TRBV6-5 | NA | CASSPLQGWNTEAFF | TGTGCCAGCAGCCCCTTACAAGGCTGGAACACTGAAGCTTTCTTT
TRBJ2-1 | 15 | TRBD1 | TRBV2 | NA | CASSENRDSFNEQFF | TGTGCCAGCAGTGAAAATAGGGACAGCTTCAATGAGCAGTTCTTC
TRBJ1-2 | 15 | TRBD1 | TRBV25-1 | NA | CASSDSFGTGHGYTF | TGTGCCAGCAGTGATTCCTTCGGGACAGGGCATGGCTACACCTTC
TRBJ2-5 | 15 | TRBD2 | TRBV28 | NA | CASSPGLAGGETQYF | TGTGCCAGCAGCCCGGGACTAGCGGGGGGAGAGACCCAGTACTTC
TRBJ2-2 | 13 | NA | TRBV2 | NA | CASSEVEPGELFF | TGTGCCAGCAGTGAGGTGGAACCCGGGGAGCTGTTTTTT
TRBJ2-4 | 15 | TRBD2 | TRBV5-1 | NA | CASSHGTSGGAIQYF | TGCGCCAGCAGCCATGGGACTAGCGGGGGTGCCATTCAGTACTTC
TRBJ2-7 | 12 | TRBD1 | TRBV25-1 | few | CASGQGAYEQYF | TGTGCCAGCGGACAGGGTGCCTACGAGCAGTACTTC
TRBJ2-5 | 13 | NA | TRBV19 | medium-sized | CASSPGVEQTQYF | TGTGCCAGTAGCCCAGGGGTTGAGCAGACCCAGTACTTC
TRBJ1-5 | 13 | TRBD1 | TRBV6-4 | few | CASSGQGGQPQHF | TGTGCCAGCTCGGGACAGGGAGGACAGCCCCAGCATTTT
TRBJ1-5 | 14 | TRBD1 | TRBV7-8 | NA | CASSSDRTNQPQHF | TGTGCCAGCAGCTCGGACAGGACCAATCAGCCCCAGCATTTT
TRBJ2-7 | 14 | TRBD1 | TRBV10-3 | NA | CAISEGQGPYEQYF | TGTGCCATCAGCGAGGGACAGGGGCCCTACGAGCAGTACTTC
TRBJ2-6 | 17 | NA | TRBV5-1 | NA | CASSLGQQAEITKILTF | TGCGCCAGCAGCTTGGGACAACAGGCTGAAATCACCAAGATCCTGACTTTC
TRBJ2-7 | 17 | TRBD1 | TRBV10-2 | NA | CASSERTGRNVRYEQYF | TGCGCCAGCAGTGAGAGGACAGGGAGGAACGTCCGATACGAGCAGTACTTC
TRBJ1-6 | 15 | NA | TRBV11-2 | NA | CASSSEGRTFSPLHF | TGTGCCAGCAGCTCGGAGGGACGGACGTTTTCACCCCTCCACTTT